The rows below give T cell receptor beta chains drawn from one sample of a study of blood T cell repertoires in COVID-19. Data came from immunoSEQ multiplex PCR; TCRdb stores just in-frame clones and leaves some out. The sample has about 220,000 clones; around 81% are singletons. The sample taken for sequencing was peripheral blood. The receptor source for this set is a woman between 55 and 75 years old with acute or convalescent COVID-19. Both conserved end residues are trimmed from each CDR3. A D gene is named only where the DNA matches it firmly.

>TRBJ1-2|TRBV5-1|.
ASSLGSGASYGYT
>TRBJ2-7|TRBV11-2|.
ASSSGFYEQY
>TRBJ2-3|TRBV7-3|TRBD2
ASSLSGGSSSTDTQY
>TRBJ1-6|TRBV2|TRBD1
ASSGTGGYNSPLH
>TRBJ2-1|TRBV5-6|TRBD2
ASSLMAGGPGEQF
>TRBJ1-3|TRBV7-2|TRBD1
ASSAPGQGMRNTIY
>TRBJ2-5|TRBV5-1|.
ASSFSDPTRETQY
>TRBJ2-5|TRBV15|.
ATSREPGFLETQY
>TRBJ1-2|TRBV19|.
ASSINGRGNYGYT
>TRBJ1-3|TRBV11-2|.
ASSLSISVNTIY
>TRBJ1-2|TRBV7-9|.
ASSLMAGDGYT
>TRBJ1-5|TRBV4-2|.
ASSQDRGDQPQH
>TRBJ2-7|TRBV2|.
ASNRGLVYEQY
>TRBJ2-3|TRBV6-6|.
ASAGHTDTQY
>TRBJ2-3|TRBV24-1|TRBD1
ATSVTGAADTQY
>TRBJ1-2|TRBV2|TRBD1
ASRPTGGYGYT